Listed here are 9 T cell receptor beta chains from one sample, sequenced in a study of blood T cell repertoires in COVID-19. Using immunoSEQ multiplex PCR, the repertoire was profiled, and TCRdb retains in-frame clones only, with some absent. Of some 110,000 clones listed, roughly 90% are singletons. Sample: peripheral blood. The source is a man aged 65 to 79 who had recovered from COVID-19.

The chain carries TRBV5-1 and TRBJ2-7; 7 nucleotides line up with TRBD1. The CDR3 runs 14 residues. Germline V lookup: CDR1 SGHRS, CDR2 YFSETQ. V gave up 4 bases and J gave up 2 bases; unmatched junction bases: 6. The CDR3 reads CASSPGQITYEQYF. CDR3 bases: TGCGCCAGCAGCCCGGGACAGATTACCTACGAGCAGTACTTC.

The V and J genes are TRBV30 and TRBJ2-5; D gene ambiguous. The CDR3 is 13 amino acids. Germline CDR1 reads GTSNPN; CDR2 reads SVGIG (reference sequence). V was shortened by 2 bases and J by 5 bases, with 12 bases between the two germline ends. The CDR3 region is CAWSLEVGETQYF. The CDR3 bases are TGTGCCTGGAGTCTAGAGGTCGGGGAGACCCAGTACTTC.

J is TRBJ2-7 and V is TRBV2; D is undetermined. Germline V gene data show CDR1 as SNHLY and CDR2 as FYNNEI. CDR3 length: 13 residues. With 7 bases removed from V and 2 bases from J, the gap between germline ends came to 12 bases. DNA for the CDR3: TGTGCCAGCAACGTATTCAGAACCTACGAGCAGTACTTC. Translated: CASNVFRTYEQYF.

The CDR3 nucleotides are TGTGCCAGCAGTCTTCGACAGGGGCACGGTGAAAAACTGTTTTTT. This encodes CASSLRQGHGEKLFF. V is TRBV6-1 and J is TRBJ1-4; TRBD1 aligns across 8 bases. The V segment lost 5 bases and the J segment 7 bases; nucleotides outside the gene matches: 9. This CDR3 has 15 residues. Germline V CDR1 and CDR2: MNHNS, SASEGT.

This chain connects TRBV10-3 to TRBJ2-3, with 9 bases lining up with TRBD1. V lost 10 bases, J lost 4 bases, and 6 bases stayed unmatched. The germline V gene encodes CDR1 ENHRY and CDR2 SYGVKD. The CDR3 loop spans 13 amino acids. CDR3 residues: CATKGTGPDTQYF. CDR3 sequence (DNA): TGTGCCACCAAAGGGACAGGGCCAGATACGCAGTATTTT.

The rearrangement uses TRBV7-2 and TRBJ2-1; possible D gene TRBD1, 6 bases. The germline V and J ends were trimmed by 0 bases and 11 bases, with 20 bases remaining between them. The CDR3 extends over 16 amino acids. Germline loops: CDR1 SGHTA, CDR2 FQGNSA. This CDR3 is CASSLAIGQQSVKQFF. Written as DNA, the CDR3 is TGTGCCAGCAGCTTAGCGATAGGACAGCAGTCCGTGAAGCAGTTCTTC.

This clone was seen repeatedly, ten times or more. The chain couples TRBV4-1 to TRBJ2-7; tentative D call: TRBD1 (5 bases). The CDR3 totals 15 residues. V was trimmed by 4 bases and J by 1 base, leaving 14 bases between them. Per germline, CDR1 MGHRA and CDR2 YSYEKL. CDR3 sequence reads: CASSPTRTISYEQYF. CDR3 DNA sequence: TGCGCCAGCAGCCCTACCCGGACAATATCCTACGAGCAGTACTTC.

The V gene is TRBV7-9, the J gene TRBJ1-5; TRBD1 might be the D (5 bases). CDR1 SEHNR and CDR2 FQNEAQ come from the germline V gene (reference sequence). Trimming took 4 bases from V and 0 from J, leaving 7 bases between them. The CDR3 spans 14 residues. CDR3 sequence: CASSSDSSNQPQHF. In DNA, the CDR3 is TGTGCCAGCAGCTCAGACAGTAGCAATCAGCCCCAGCATTTT.

The chain employs TRBV6-5 and TRBJ2-7; 9 positions match TRBD1. The V segment lost 6 bases and the J segment 3 bases; nucleotides outside the gene matches: 6. The CDR3 runs to 14 residues. Per the germline V gene, CDR1 is MNHEY and CDR2 is SVGAGI. The DNA of the CDR3 is TGTGCCAGCAGCCGGGACAGGGACCTCTACGAGCAGTACTTC. This codes for CASSRDRDLYEQYF.